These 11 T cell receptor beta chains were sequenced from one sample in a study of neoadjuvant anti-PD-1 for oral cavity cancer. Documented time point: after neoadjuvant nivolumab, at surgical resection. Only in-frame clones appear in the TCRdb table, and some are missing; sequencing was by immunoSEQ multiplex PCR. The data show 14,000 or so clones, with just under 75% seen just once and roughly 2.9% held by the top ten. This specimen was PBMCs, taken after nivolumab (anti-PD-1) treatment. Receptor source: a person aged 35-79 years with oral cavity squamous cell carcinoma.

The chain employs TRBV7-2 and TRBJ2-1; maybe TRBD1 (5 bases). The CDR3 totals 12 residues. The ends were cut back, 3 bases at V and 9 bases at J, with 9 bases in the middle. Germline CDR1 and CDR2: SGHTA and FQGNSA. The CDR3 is CASSFRVSEQFF. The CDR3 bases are TGTGCCAGCAGCTTCAGGGTCAGTGAGCAGTTCTTC.

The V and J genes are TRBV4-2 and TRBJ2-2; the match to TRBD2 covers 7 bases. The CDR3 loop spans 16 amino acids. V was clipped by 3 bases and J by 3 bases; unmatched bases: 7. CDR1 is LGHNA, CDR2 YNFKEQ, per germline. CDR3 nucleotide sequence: TGTGCCAGCAGCCAGGGGAGCGGGACGGACACCGGGGAGCTGTTTTTT. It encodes CASSQGSGTDTGELFF.

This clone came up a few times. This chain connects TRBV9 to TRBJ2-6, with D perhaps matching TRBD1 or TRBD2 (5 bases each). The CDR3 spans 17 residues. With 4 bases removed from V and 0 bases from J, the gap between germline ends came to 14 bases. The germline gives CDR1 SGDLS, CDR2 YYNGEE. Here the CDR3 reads CASSPGTVNSGANVLTF. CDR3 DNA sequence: TGTGCCAGCAGCCCCGGGACGGTCAACTCTGGGGCCAACGTCCTGACTTTC.

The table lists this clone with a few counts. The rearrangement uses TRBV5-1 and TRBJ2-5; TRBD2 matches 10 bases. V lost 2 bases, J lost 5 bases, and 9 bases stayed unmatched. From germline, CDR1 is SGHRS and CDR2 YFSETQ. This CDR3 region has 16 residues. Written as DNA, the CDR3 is TGCGCCAGCAGCTTAAGCGGGAGGGCCCTTTGGGAGACCCAGTACTTC. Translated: CASSLSGRALWETQYF.

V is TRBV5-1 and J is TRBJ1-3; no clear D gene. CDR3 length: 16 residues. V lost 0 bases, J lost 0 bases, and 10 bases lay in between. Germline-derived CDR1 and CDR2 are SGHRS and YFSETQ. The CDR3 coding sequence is TGCGCCAGCAGCTTGGACAGCCCCTCCTCTGGAAACACCATATATTTT. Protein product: CASSLDSPSSGNTIYF.

CDR3 in DNA: TGCGCCAGCAGACCAGGACTAGCGGGAGTCACAGATACGCAGTATTTT. Protein product: CASRPGLAGVTDTQYF. The chain couples TRBV10-2 to TRBJ2-3; TRBD2 aligns across 13 bases. Per the germline V gene, CDR1 is WSHSY and CDR2 is SAAADI. V trimming: 6 bases; J trimming: 2 bases; junction bases outside the gene matches: 5. The CDR3 covers 16 residues.

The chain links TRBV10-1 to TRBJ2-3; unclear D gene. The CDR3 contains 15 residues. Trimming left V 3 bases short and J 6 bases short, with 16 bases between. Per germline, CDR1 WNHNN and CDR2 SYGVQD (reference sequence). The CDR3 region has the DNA TGCGCCAGCAGTGATGGCCAGAAGGTATCGGATACGCAGTATTTT. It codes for CASSDGQKVSDTQYF.

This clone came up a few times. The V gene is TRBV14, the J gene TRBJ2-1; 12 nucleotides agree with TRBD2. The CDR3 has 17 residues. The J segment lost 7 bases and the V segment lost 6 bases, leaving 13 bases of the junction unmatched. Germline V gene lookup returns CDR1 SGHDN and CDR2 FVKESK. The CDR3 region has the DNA TGTGCCAGCAGTCCCTACCTGACTAGCGGGAGACGTAATGAGCAGTTCTTC. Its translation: CASSPYLTSGRRNEQFF.

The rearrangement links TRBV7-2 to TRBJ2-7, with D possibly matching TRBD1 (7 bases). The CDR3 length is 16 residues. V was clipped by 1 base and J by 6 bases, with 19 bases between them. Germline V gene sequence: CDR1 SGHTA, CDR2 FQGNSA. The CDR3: CASSLVSGRQGGEQYF. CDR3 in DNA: TGTGCCAGCAGCTTAGTTTCGGGGAGACAGGGAGGCGAGCAGTACTTC. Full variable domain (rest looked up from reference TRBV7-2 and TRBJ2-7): GAGVSQSPSNKVTEKGKDVELRCDPISGHTALYWYRQSLGQGLEFLIYFQGNSAPDKSGLPSDRFSAERTGGSVSTLTIQRTQQEDSAVYLCASSLVSGRQGGEQYFGPGTRLTVT.

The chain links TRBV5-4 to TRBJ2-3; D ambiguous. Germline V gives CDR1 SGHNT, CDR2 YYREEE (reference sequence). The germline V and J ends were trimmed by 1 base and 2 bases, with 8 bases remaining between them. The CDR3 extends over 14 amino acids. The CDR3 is CASSLTSDTDTQYF. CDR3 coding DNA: TGTGCCAGCAGCTTGACATCCGACACAGATACGCAGTATTTT.

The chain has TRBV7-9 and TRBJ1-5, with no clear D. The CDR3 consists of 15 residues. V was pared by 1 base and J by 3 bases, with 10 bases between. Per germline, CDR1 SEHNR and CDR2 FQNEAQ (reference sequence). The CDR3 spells CASSLDTGYNQPQHF. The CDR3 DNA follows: TGTGCCAGCAGCTTAGACACGGGCTACAATCAGCCCCAGCATTTT.